Here is one T cell receptor beta chain with its context. Per the authors' pipeline: The authors estimated nucleated cell counts from reference gene primer amplification. Libraries were prepared by immunoSEQ multiplex PCR; TCRdb keeps only in-frame clonotypes and omits some of them. D and trimming come from the DNA, and the V and J calls and clone size come from that table. This table has around 25,000 clones, about 88% appearing once. The sample originates from a study of blood T cell repertoires in COVID-19. Study information: Some COVID-19 samples were acute and others convalescent; all came from the United States, Italy and Spain. The analysed material was cDNA or gDNA that came from T cells, B-cell-depleted T cells, or PBMCs.

The CDR3 length is 16 residues. Germline V gene sequence: CDR1 LNHDA, CDR2 SQIVND (reference sequence). The V end was cut by 3 bases, the J end by 1 base, with 15 bases between. The sequence was obtained from a human donor in a cohort sampled during active COVID-19. The rearrangement joins TRBV19 to TRBJ1-2; D is uncertain. Sequenced sample: peripheral blood. CDR3 nucleotides: TGTGCCAGTAGTATGGCCCAGACTATCTATAACTATGGCTACACCTTC. This translates into CASSMAQTIYNYGYTF.